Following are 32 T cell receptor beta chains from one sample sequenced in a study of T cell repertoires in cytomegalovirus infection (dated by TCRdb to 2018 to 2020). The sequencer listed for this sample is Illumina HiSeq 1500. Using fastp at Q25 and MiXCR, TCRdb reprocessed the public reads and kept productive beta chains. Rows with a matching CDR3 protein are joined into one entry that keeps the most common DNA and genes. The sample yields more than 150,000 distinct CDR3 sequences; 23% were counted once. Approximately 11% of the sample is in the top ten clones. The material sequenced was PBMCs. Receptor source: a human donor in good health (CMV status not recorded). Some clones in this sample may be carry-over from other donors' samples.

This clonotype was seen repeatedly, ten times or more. CDR3 protein: CASSLDGGVSNTEAFF. Here the CDR3 DNA reads TGTGCCAGCAGCTTAGATGGTGGGGTTTCAAACACTGAAGCTTTCTTT. The chain is built from TRBV7-2 and TRBJ1-1; unclear D gene. The CDR3 is 16 amino acids. Trimming took off 1 base at V and 2 bases at J, with 14 bases between the two ends. CDR1 and CDR2 from the germline V gene are SGHTA and FQGNSA.

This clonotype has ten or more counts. CDR3: CASSLVRGTYEQYF. CDR3 nucleotide sequence: TGTGCCAGCAGCTTAGTTCGGGGGACCTACGAGCAGTACTTC. The J gene is TRBJ2-7, the V gene TRBV7-2; maybe TRBD2 (6 bases). The CDR3 totals 14 residues. In germline, CDR1 is SGHTA, CDR2 FQGNSA. Trimming took off 1 base at V and 2 bases at J, with 9 bases between the two ends.

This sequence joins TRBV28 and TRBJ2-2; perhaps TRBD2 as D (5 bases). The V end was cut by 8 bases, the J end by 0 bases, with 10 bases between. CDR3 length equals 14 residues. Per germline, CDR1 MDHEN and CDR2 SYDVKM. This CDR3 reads CASLSGANTGELFF. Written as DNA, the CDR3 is TGTGCCAGCTTAAGCGGAGCGAACACCGGGGAGCTGTTTTTT.

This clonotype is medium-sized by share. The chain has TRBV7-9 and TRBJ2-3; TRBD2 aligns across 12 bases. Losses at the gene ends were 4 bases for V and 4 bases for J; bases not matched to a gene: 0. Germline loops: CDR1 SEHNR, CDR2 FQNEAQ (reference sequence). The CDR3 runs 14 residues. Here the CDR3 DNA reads TGTGCCAGCAGCTCTAGCGGGGGGGCAGATACGCAGTATTTT. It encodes CASSSSGGADTQYF. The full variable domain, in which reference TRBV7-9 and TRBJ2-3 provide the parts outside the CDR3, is DTGVSQNPRHKITKRGQNVTFRCDPISEHNRLYWYRQTLGQGPEFLTYFQNEAQLEKSRLLSDRFSAERPKGSFSTLEIQRTEQGDSAMYLCASSSSGGADTQYFGPGTRLTVL.

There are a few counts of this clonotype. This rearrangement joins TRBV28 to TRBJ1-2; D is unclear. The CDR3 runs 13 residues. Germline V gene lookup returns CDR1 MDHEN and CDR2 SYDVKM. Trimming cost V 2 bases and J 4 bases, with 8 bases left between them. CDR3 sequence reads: CASSLQDRYGYTF. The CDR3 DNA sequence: TGTGCCAGCAGTTTACAAGACCGCTATGGCTACACCTTC.

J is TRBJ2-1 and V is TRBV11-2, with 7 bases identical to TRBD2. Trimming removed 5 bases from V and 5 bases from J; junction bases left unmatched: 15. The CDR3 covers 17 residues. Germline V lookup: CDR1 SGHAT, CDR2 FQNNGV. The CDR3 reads CASSPFPGEGPDNEQFF. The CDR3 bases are TGTGCCAGCAGCCCTTTCCCCGGGGAGGGTCCCGACAATGAGCAGTTCTTC.

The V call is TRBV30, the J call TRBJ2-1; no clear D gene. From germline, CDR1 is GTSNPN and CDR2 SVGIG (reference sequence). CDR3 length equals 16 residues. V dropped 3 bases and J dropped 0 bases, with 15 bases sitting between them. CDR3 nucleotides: TGTGCCTGGAGCATACCGCCGGCCCTCTCCTACAATGAGCAGTTCTTC. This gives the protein CAWSIPPALSYNEQFF.

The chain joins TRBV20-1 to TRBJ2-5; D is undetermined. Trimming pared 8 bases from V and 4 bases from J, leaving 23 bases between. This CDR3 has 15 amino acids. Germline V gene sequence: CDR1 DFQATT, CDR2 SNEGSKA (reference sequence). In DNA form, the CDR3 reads TGCAGTCCTCTCCAATTGCCGGGTAGGGCAGAGACCCAGTACTTC. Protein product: CSPLQLPGRAETQYF.

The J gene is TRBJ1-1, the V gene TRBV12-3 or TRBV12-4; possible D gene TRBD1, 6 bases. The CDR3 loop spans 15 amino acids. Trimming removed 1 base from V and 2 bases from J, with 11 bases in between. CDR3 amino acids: CASSLGVQGNTEAFF. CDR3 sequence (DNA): TGTGCCAGCAGTTTAGGAGTACAGGGCAACACTGAAGCTTTCTTT.

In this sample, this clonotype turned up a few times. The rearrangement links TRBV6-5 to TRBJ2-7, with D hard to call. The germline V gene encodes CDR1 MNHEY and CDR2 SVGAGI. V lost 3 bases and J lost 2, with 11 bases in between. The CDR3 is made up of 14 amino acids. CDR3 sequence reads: CASSYGPAPYEQYF. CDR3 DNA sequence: TGTGCCAGCAGTTATGGTCCTGCTCCCTACGAGCAGTACTTC.

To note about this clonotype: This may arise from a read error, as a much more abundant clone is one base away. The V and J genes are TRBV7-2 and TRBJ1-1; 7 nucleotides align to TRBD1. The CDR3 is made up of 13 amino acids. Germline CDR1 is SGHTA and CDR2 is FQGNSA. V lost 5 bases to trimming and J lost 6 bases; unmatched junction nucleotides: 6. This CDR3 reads CASSQGGGAEAFF. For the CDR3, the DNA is TGTGCCAGCAGCCAGGGGGGGGGCGCTGAAGCTTTCTTT.

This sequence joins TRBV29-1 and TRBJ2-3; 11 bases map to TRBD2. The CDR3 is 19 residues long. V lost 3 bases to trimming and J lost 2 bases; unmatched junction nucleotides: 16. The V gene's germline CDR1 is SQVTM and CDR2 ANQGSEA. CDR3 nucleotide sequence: TGCAGCGTTGAGCTAGCGGGGGGCCGCGGTAGTGGACCCACAGATACGCAGTATTTT. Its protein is CSVELAGGRGSGPTDTQYF.

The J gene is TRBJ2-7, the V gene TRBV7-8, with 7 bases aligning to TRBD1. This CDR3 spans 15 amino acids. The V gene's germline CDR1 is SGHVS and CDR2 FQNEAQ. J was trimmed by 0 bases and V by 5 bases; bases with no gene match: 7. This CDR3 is CASSPGQPHSYEQYF. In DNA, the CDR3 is TGTGCCAGCAGCCCGGGACAGCCCCACTCCTACGAGCAGTACTTC.

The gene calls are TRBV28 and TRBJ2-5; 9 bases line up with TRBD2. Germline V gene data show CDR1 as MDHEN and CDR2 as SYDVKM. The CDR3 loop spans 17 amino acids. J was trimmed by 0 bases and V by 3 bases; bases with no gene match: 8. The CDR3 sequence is CASSFGRTSVNQETQYF. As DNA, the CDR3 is TGTGCCAGCAGTTTTGGGAGGACTAGCGTCAACCAAGAGACCCAGTACTTC.

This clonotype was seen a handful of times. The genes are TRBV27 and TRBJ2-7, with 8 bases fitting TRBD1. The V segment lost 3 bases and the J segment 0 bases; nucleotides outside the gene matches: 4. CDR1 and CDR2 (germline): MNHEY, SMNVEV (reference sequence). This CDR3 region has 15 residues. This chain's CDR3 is CASSFRTGSSYEQYF. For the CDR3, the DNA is TGTGCCAGCAGTTTCCGGACAGGGAGCTCCTACGAGCAGTACTTC.

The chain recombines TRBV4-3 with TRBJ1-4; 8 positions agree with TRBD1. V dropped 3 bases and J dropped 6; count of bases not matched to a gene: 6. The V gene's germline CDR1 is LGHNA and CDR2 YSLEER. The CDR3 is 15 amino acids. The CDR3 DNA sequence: TGCGCCAGCAGCCAGTGGACAGGGTCGGATGAAAAACTGTTTTTT. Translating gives CASSQWTGSDEKLFF.

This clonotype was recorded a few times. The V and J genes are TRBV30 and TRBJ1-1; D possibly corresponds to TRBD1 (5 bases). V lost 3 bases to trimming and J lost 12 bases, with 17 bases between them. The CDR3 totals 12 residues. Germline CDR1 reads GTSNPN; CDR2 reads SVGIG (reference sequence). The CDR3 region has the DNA TGTGCCTGGAGCGGGGATGGGGCGCTCACTTTCTTT. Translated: CAWSGDGALTFF.

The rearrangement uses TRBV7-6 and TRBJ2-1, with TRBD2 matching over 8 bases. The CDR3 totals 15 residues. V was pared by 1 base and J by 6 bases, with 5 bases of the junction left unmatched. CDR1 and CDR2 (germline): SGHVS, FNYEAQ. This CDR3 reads CASSLVSGGINEQFF. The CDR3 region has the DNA TGTGCCAGCAGCTTAGTAAGCGGGGGAATCAATGAGCAGTTCTTC.

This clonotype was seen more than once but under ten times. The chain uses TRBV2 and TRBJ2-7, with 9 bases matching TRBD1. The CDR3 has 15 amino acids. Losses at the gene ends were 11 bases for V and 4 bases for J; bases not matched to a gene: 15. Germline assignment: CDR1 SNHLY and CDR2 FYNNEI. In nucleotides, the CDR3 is TGTGCCTCCGGGGCCCACAGGGGGCGCACGTACGAGCAGTACTTC. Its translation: CASGAHRGRTYEQYF.

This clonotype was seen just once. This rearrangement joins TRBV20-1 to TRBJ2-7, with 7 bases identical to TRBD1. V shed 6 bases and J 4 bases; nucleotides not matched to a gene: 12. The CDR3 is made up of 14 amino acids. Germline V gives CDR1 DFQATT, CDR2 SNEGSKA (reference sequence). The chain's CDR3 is CSAGEGDSLYEQYF. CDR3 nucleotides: TGCAGTGCGGGAGAGGGGGACAGCCTATACGAGCAGTACTTC.

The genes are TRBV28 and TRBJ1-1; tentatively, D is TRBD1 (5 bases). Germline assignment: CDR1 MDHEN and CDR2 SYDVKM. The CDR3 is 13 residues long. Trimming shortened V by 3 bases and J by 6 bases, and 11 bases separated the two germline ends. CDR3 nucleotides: TGTGCCAGCAGTTTCGCAGGGAGGTCTGAAGCTTTCTTT. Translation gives CASSFAGRSEAFF. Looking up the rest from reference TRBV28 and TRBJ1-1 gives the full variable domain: DVKVTQSSRYLVKRTGEKVFLECVQDMDHENMFWYRQDPGLGLRLIYFSYDVKMKEKGDIPEGYSVSREKKERFSLILESASTNQTSMYLCASSFAGRSEAFFGQGTRLTVV.

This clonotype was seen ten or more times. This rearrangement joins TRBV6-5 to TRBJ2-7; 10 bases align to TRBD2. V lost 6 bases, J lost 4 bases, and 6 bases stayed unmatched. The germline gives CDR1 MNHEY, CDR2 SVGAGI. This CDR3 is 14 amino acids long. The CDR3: CASRGSAGGYEQYF. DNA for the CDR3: TGTGCCAGCAGAGGCTCAGCGGGAGGGTACGAGCAGTACTTC.

The CDR3 loop is CASTVGGSDPDTQYF. The CDR3 bases are TGTGCCAGCACCGTCGGGGGTAGCGATCCAGATACGCAGTATTTT. V usage is TRBV28 and J usage is TRBJ2-3; a possible D gene is TRBD2 (6 bases). CDR3 size: 15 residues. Germline CDR1 is MDHEN and CDR2 is SYDVKM. The germline V and J ends were trimmed by 7 bases and 4 bases, with 18 bases remaining between them.

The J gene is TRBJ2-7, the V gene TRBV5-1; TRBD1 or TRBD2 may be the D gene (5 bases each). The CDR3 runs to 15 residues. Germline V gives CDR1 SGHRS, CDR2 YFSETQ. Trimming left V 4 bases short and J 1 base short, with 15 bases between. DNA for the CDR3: TGCGCCAGCAGCACTGGGGACGGAGTATCCTACGAGCAGTACTTC. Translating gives CASSTGDGVSYEQYF.

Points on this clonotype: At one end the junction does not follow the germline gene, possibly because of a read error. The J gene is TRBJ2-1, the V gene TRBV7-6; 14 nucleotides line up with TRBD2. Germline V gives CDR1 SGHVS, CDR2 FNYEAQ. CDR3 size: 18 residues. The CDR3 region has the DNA TGTGCCAGCAGCTTAGGGGGACTAGCGGGAGTTGGATACAATGATCAGTTTTTC. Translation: CASSLGGLAGVGYNDQFF.

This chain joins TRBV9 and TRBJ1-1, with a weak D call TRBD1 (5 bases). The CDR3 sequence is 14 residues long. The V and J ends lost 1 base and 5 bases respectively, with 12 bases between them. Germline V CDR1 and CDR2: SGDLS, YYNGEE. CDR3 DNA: TGTGCCAGCAGCGTACTCGGTGGGGGGACTGAAGCTTTCTTT. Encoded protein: CASSVLGGGTEAFF. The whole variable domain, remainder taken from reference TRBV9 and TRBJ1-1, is DSGVTQTPKHLITATGQRVTLRCSPRSGDLSVYWYQQSLDQGLQFLIQYYNGEERAKGNILERFSAQQFPDLHSELNLSSLELGDSALYFCASSVLGGGTEAFFGQGTRLTVV.

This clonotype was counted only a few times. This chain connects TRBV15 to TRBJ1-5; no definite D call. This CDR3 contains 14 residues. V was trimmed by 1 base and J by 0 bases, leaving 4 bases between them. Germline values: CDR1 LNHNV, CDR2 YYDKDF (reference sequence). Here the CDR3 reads CATSRGSSNQPQHF. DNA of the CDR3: TGTGCCACCAGCAGAGGGTCTAGCAATCAGCCCCAGCATTTT.

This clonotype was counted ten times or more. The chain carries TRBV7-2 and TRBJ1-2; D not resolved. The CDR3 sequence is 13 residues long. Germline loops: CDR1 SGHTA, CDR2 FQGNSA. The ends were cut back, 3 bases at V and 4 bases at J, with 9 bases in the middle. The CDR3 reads CASSLDVGYGYTF. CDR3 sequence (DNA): TGTGCCAGCAGCTTGGACGTCGGCTATGGCTACACCTTC.

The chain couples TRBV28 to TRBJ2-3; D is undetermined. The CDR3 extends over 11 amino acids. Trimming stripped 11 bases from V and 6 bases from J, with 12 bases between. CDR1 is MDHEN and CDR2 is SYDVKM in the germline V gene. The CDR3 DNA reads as TGTGCCGTGCCCTACTTGGATACGCAGTATTTT. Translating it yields CAVPYLDTQYF.

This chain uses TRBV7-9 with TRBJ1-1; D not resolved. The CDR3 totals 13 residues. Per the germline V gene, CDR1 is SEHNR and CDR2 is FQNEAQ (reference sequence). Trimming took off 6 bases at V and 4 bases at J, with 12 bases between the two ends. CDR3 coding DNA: TGTGCCAGCAGGGAGGGCGCAGGCACTGAAGCTTTCTTT. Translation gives CASREGAGTEAFF.

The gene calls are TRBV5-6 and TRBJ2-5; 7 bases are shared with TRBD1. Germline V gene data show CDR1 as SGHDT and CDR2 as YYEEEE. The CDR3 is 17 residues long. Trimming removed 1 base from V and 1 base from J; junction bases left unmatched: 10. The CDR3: CASSLSSRGSFQETQYF. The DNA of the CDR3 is TGTGCCAGCAGCTTGTCGAGCAGGGGGAGTTTCCAAGAGACCCAGTACTTC.

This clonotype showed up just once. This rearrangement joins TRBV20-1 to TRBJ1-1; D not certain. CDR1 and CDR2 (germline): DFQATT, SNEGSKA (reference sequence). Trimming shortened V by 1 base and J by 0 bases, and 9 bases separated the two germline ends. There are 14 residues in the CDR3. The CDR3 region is CSARGSDMNTEAFF. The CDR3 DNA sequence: TGCAGTGCTAGAGGCTCAGACATGAACACTGAAGCTTTCTTT.